The 25 T cell receptor beta chains presented below share a single source sample, sequenced in a study of blood T cells in healthy people across ages (dated by TCRdb to about 2015). Libraries were constructed by 5' RACE. Instrument on record: Illumina HiSeq 2500. A second roughly 6 to 12 cycle PCR used a sample-barcoded 5' primer and a J-beta primer mix. TCRdb trimmed public reads at Q25 via fastp, called clones via MiXCR and kept in-frame beta chains. Duplicate CDR3 protein sequences are folded into a single record with the most common DNA and genes. The sample yields approximately 690,000 distinct CDR3 sequences; about 43% were counted once. The ten biggest clones cover approximately 31% of the sample. Sequences were obtained from blood. The source of these receptors is a man older than 75 in good health.

V and J are TRBV28 and TRBJ2-7; TRBD2 might be the D (6 bases). The CDR3 is made up of 16 amino acids. Trimming cost V 5 bases and J 7 bases, with 24 bases left between them. Germline-derived CDR1 and CDR2 are MDHEN and SYDVKM. The CDR3 reads CASSPRTGSRYNEQYF. CDR3 in DNA: TGTGCCAGCAGTCCCCGCACCGGGAGCCGCTACAATGAGCAGTACTTC. Drawing the rest from reference TRBV28 and TRBJ2-7, the complete variable domain is DVKVTQSSRYLVKRTGEKVFLECVQDMDHENMFWYRQDPGLGLRLIYFSYDVKMKEKGDIPEGYSVSREKKERFSLILESASTNQTSMYLCASSPRTGSRYNEQYFGPGTRLTVT.

This clonotype was counted at least ten times. CDR3 region: CSVSRELNSPLHF. In DNA, the CDR3 is TGCAGCGTTAGCCGGGAGCTTAATTCACCCCTCCACTTT. This rearrangement joins TRBV29-1 to TRBJ1-6; D is ambiguous. This CDR3 has 13 amino acids. The germline V gene encodes CDR1 SQVTM and CDR2 ANQGSEA. V was cut by 5 bases and J by 6 bases, with 11 bases left in between.

This clonotype was seen a handful of times. The gene calls are TRBV2 and TRBJ2-3; D may be TRBD2 (7 bases). CDR3 length equals 14 residues. The V gene lost 10 bases and the J gene lost 0 bases, with 14 bases spanning the gap. Germline V CDR1 and CDR2: SNHLY, FYNNEI. CDR3 sequence reads: CATWEGGSTDTQYF. DNA for the CDR3: TGTGCCACCTGGGAGGGGGGTAGCACAGATACGCAGTATTTT.

The V and J genes are TRBV29-1 and TRBJ2-3, with 8 bases that match TRBD2. The J segment lost 0 bases and the V segment lost 7 bases, leaving 9 bases of the junction unmatched. CDR1 SQVTM and CDR2 ANQGSEA come from the germline V gene. This CDR3 has 15 amino acids. CDR3 amino acids: CSARDGTRSTDTQYF. The CDR3 DNA reads as TGCAGCGCCAGGGACGGGACTAGAAGCACAGATACGCAGTATTTT.

This clonotype turned up a few times. The chain joins TRBV11-1 to TRBJ2-7, with D possibly being TRBD1 (5 bases). Germline CDR1 and CDR2: SGHAT and FQDESV (reference sequence). Trimming left V 5 bases short and J 0 bases short, with 11 bases between. The length of the CDR3 is 14 residues. The CDR3 reads CASSRSDSSYEQYF. The DNA of the CDR3 is TGTGCCAGCAGCCGAAGTGACAGCTCCTACGAGCAGTACTTC.

CDR3 loop: CASSPTGGIANVLTF. In DNA, the CDR3 is TGTGCCAGCAGTCCGACAGGGGGTATCGCCAACGTCCTGACTTTC. J is TRBJ2-6 and V is TRBV6-1, with 9 nucleotides matching TRBD1. The V segment lost 5 bases and the J segment 7 bases; nucleotides outside the gene matches: 6. CDR1 is MNHNS, CDR2 SASEGT, per germline. CDR3 length: 15 amino acids.

Turning to this clonotype: A read error is possible here, since a much larger clone lies one base away. This chain connects TRBV15 to TRBJ2-7; D may be TRBD1 or TRBD2 (5 bases each). The CDR3 loop spans 15 amino acids. CDR1 is LNHNV and CDR2 is YYDKDF in the germline V gene (reference sequence). The CDR3: CATSRQTSGTYVQYF. The DNA of the CDR3 is TGTGCCACCAGCAGGCAGACTTCGGGGACCTACGTGCAGTACTTC.

This clonotype has a handful of counts. V usage is TRBV4-2 and J usage is TRBJ2-3, with 7 bases aligning to TRBD1. V was clipped by 4 bases and J by 1 base; unmatched bases: 8. The CDR3 consists of 16 residues. In germline, CDR1 is LGHNA, CDR2 YNFKEQ. As DNA, the CDR3 is TGTGCCAGCAGCCGGGACAGACCCTCGCGCACAGATACGCAGTATTTT. Protein product: CASSRDRPSRTDTQYF.

This clonotype was seen a few times. The V and J genes are TRBV5-1 and TRBJ2-7, with 7 bases matching TRBD1. This CDR3 contains 13 residues. Germline values: CDR1 SGHRS, CDR2 YFSETQ. The ends lost 6 bases at V and 5 bases at J; junction bases unmatched: 8. This CDR3 is CASTRDRDNEQYF. CDR3 bases: TGCGCCAGCACCCGAGACAGGGATAACGAGCAGTACTTC. Supplemented by reference TRBV5-1 and TRBJ2-7, the full variable domain reads KAGVTQTPRYLIKTRGQQVTLSCSPISGHRSVSWYQQTPGQGLQFLFEYFSETQRNKGNFPGRFSGRQFSNSRSEMNVSTLELGDSALYLCASTRDRDNEQYFGPGTRLTVT.

This chain joins TRBV7-2 and TRBJ2-7; D possibly matches TRBD1 or TRBD2 (7 bases each). Trimming left V 1 base short and J 2 bases short, with 15 bases between. Germline values: CDR1 SGHTA, CDR2 FQGNSA. The CDR3 is made up of 16 amino acids. The DNA of the CDR3 is TGTGCCAGCAGCTTAGTTACGTCAGGGGGGGCCTACGAGCAGTACTTC. Amino acid sequence: CASSLVTSGGAYEQYF.

This clonotype has just a few counts. The DNA for the CDR3 is TGTGCCAGCAGCGCGAGCGGGGGACGGACTGAAGCTTTCTTT. Its protein product is CASSASGGRTEAFF. The chain employs TRBV7-3 and TRBJ1-1; D is possibly TRBD1 (5 bases). CDR1 and CDR2 from the germline V gene are SGHTA and FQGTGA. The ends were cut back, 5 bases at V and 5 bases at J, with 15 bases in the middle. The CDR3 has 14 amino acids.

The rearrangement joins TRBV12-3 or TRBV12-4 to TRBJ2-7; D uncertain. Trimming stripped 8 bases from V and 4 bases from J, with 18 bases between. The CDR3 sequence is 14 residues long. CDR3 sequence (DNA): TGTGCCAGCGGACGAAGCCAGGCTATGTACGAGCAGTACTTC. Translation: CASGRSQAMYEQYF.

This clonotype occurred a few times. The rearrangement links TRBV15 to TRBJ2-5; 11 positions agree with TRBD2. The junction had 9 bases not matched to a gene; V was cut back by 1 base and J by 5 bases. CDR1 is LNHNV, CDR2 YYDKDF, per germline (reference sequence). The CDR3 totals 17 residues. The CDR3 DNA is TGTGCCACCAGCAGAGTGCTAGCGGGAGGTGGTGGGGAGACCCAGTACTTC. It yields the protein CATSRVLAGGGGETQYF.

This clonotype was observed a handful of times. This chain's CDR3 is CASSRSRDNEQFF. The CDR3, as DNA: TGTGCCAGCAGTCGGAGCCGGGACAATGAGCAGTTCTTC. The V call is TRBV7-2, the J call TRBJ2-1, with D unresolved. V gave up 6 bases and J gave up 5 bases, with 11 bases separating them. Per germline, CDR1 SGHTA and CDR2 FQGNSA. This CDR3 has 13 residues.

This sequence joins TRBV24-1 and TRBJ2-1, with D possibly being TRBD1 (7 bases). Germline lookup yields CDR1 KGHDR and CDR2 SFDVKD. The CDR3 runs to 15 residues. The V gene lost 8 bases and the J gene lost 3 bases, with 16 bases spanning the gap. The CDR3 bases are TGTGCCACCACCCGGGGGCAGGGGGACTACAATGAGCAGTTCTTC. Residues: CATTRGQGDYNEQFF.

This chain uses TRBV24-1 with TRBJ2-7; 11 positions agree with TRBD1. Trimming at V came to 4 bases and at J to 5 bases, leaving 6 bases not matched to a gene. CDR1 is KGHDR, CDR2 SFDVKD, per germline. This CDR3 spans 15 amino acids. The CDR3 spells CATSETGTGGNEQYF. The CDR3 coding sequence is TGTGCCACCAGTGAGACCGGGACAGGGGGTAACGAGCAGTACTTC.

This clonotype appeared once. This sequence joins TRBV3-1 and TRBJ1-6; D uncertain. The CDR3 sequence is 14 residues long. Germline V gives CDR1 LGHDT, CDR2 YNNKEL (reference sequence). V lost 2 bases to trimming and J lost 11 bases, with 13 bases between them. CDR3 in amino acids: CASSQSYQRTPLHF. In DNA, the CDR3 is TGTGCCAGCAGCCAATCCTACCAGAGGACACCCCTCCACTTT.

This clonotype was detected only a few times. This chain connects TRBV5-4 to TRBJ2-5; D is undetermined. CDR1 and CDR2 from the germline V gene are SGHNT and YYREEE (reference sequence). V was pared by 4 bases and J by 0 bases, with 7 bases between. The CDR3 is made up of 13 amino acids. CDR3 in amino acids: CASSRYHQETQYF. As DNA, the CDR3 is TGTGCCAGCAGCCGATATCACCAAGAGACCCAGTACTTC.

V gene TRBV5-6 combines with J gene TRBJ1-4; tentative D call: TRBD1 (6 bases). The CDR3 has 15 amino acids. V lost 2 bases, J lost 8 bases, and 16 bases lay in between. Germline V CDR1 and CDR2: SGHDT, YYEEEE. CDR3 bases: TGTGCCAGCAGCTTCAACCGGGGGCTTCGGGAAAAACTGTTTTTT. It codes for CASSFNRGLREKLFF.

This clonotype was seen more than once but under ten times. The chain joins TRBV20-1 to TRBJ2-1; D is unresolved. In germline, CDR1 is DFQATT, CDR2 SNEGSKA (reference sequence). V lost 3 bases and J lost 0, with 6 bases in between. The CDR3 is 13 amino acids. CDR3: CSARASSYNEQFF. The CDR3 nucleotides read TGCAGTGCTAGGGCCAGCTCCTACAATGAGCAGTTCTTC.

The gene calls are TRBV29-1 and TRBJ2-1; D uncertain. This CDR3 is built from 12 residues. Germline assignment: CDR1 SQVTM and CDR2 ANQGSEA. V was shortened by 6 bases and J by 4 bases, with 10 bases between the two germline ends. The CDR3 region is CSVRDSYNEQFF. Written as DNA, the CDR3 is TGCAGCGTCCGCGACTCGTACAATGAGCAGTTCTTC.

This clonotype was counted ten times or more. V gene TRBV7-2 combines with J gene TRBJ2-7; 7 nucleotides match TRBD1. The CDR3 runs to 16 residues. Germline values: CDR1 SGHTA, CDR2 FQGNSA. The ends lost 4 bases at V and 1 base at J; junction bases unmatched: 10. The CDR3 nucleotides read TGTGCCAGCAGCTCCCATTTCGGGACAGTTTCCTACGAGCAGTACTTC. It yields the protein CASSSHFGTVSYEQYF.

This clonotype was counted between two and nine times. The V and J genes are TRBV7-9 and TRBJ1-4; 7 bases align to TRBD1. CDR3 length: 12 amino acids. Germline V CDR1 and CDR2: SEHNR, FQNEAQ (reference sequence). The ends lost 2 bases at V and 15 bases at J; junction bases unmatched: 6. CDR3 sequence: CASSLYGQEVFF. DNA of the CDR3: TGTGCCAGCAGCTTATATGGACAGGAAGTGTTTTTT.

This clonotype was picked up many times. This chain links TRBV3-1 with TRBJ2-7; D is undetermined. V lost 0 bases and J lost 1, with 7 bases in between. Germline loops: CDR1 LGHDT, CDR2 YNNKEL (reference sequence). The CDR3 has 14 residues. The CDR3 spells CASSQDTLSYEQYF. CDR3 nucleotide sequence: TGTGCCAGCAGCCAAGACACCCTTTCCTACGAGCAGTACTTC.

This clonotype was seen more than once but under ten times. The rearrangement links TRBV7-8 to TRBJ2-1; 14 bases fit TRBD2. The germline gives CDR1 SGHVS, CDR2 FQNEAQ. This CDR3 region has 17 residues. The V gene end was trimmed by 5 bases and the J gene end by 6 bases; junction bases not matched to a gene: 9. This CDR3 reads CASSPGTSGSWGNEQFF. The DNA for the CDR3 is TGTGCCAGCAGCCCTGGGACTAGCGGGAGTTGGGGCAATGAGCAGTTCTTC.